The 4 T cell receptor beta chains presented below share a single source sample, sequenced in a study of blood T cell repertoires in COVID-19. Repertoires were generated with immunoSEQ multiplex PCR, while TCRdb's copy carries only in-frame clones and drops some. The data hold about 140,000 clones, with approximately 85% observed a single time. The sample comprised peripheral blood. All receptors come from an elderly woman with acute or convalescent COVID-19.

The J gene is TRBJ1-1, the V gene TRBV9; D may be TRBD1 (5 bases). This CDR3 has 13 amino acids. Deletions cut 3 bases from V and 4 bases from J, with 10 bases between. Germline V gene lookup returns CDR1 SGDLS and CDR2 YYNGEE. The CDR3 loop is CASSASDSTEAFF. The DNA of the CDR3 is TGTGCCAGCAGCGCATCAGACAGCACTGAAGCTTTCTTT. Full variable domain (outside the CDR3, taken from reference TRBV9 and TRBJ1-1): DSGVTQTPKHLITATGQRVTLRCSPRSGDLSVYWYQQSLDQGLQFLIQYYNGEERAKGNILERFSAQQFPDLHSELNLSSLELGDSALYFCASSASDSTEAFFGQGTRLTVV.

The CDR3 bases are TGTGCCAGCAGCTTAGGCGGGGTAAAAGAGACCCAGTACTTC. This encodes CASSLGGVKETQYF. The chain employs TRBV5-4 and TRBJ2-5; weak D call: TRBD2 (6 bases). This CDR3 contains 14 residues. CDR1 SGHNT and CDR2 YYREEE come from the germline V gene (reference sequence). With 2 bases removed from V and 3 bases from J, the gap between germline ends came to 11 bases.

The rearrangement links TRBV24-1 to TRBJ2-3, with 11 nucleotides matching TRBD2. The CDR3 is 16 amino acids. J lost 1 base, V lost 2 bases, and 1 base had no gene match. CDR1 and CDR2 (germline): KGHDR, SFDVKD. The DNA for the CDR3 is TGTGCCACCAGTGATTGGGGACTAGCGGGCACAGATACGCAGTATTTT. This translates into CATSDWGLAGTDTQYF.

This sequence joins TRBV29-1 and TRBJ2-1; 15 bases map to TRBD2. V shed 3 bases and J 12 bases; nucleotides not matched to a gene: 6. The CDR3 runs to 14 residues. Germline V CDR1 and CDR2: SQVTM, ANQGSEA. The CDR3 loop is CSVEGGTSGGMQFF. CDR3 in DNA: TGCAGCGTTGAGGGCGGGACTAGCGGGGGGATGCAGTTCTTC.